The 27 T cell receptor beta chains below come from one sample, sequenced in a study of STAT3 mutations in large granular lymphocyte leukemia. Study results and caveats: Every T-cell large granular lymphocyte leukemia patient had at least one immunodominant TCR beta clonotype.

The repertoire was sequenced with immunoSEQ multiplex PCR; TCRdb's copy has only in-frame clones and lacks some. The sample includes 35,000 to 40,000 clones, 88% seen only once; the top ten take more than 0.4%. For these receptors, no antigen is known. The sequenced sample consisted of PBMCs. These receptors all stem from a human donor with T large granular lymphocyte leukemia. Some clones in this sample may be carry-over from other donors' samples.

The chain joins TRBV29-1 to TRBJ1-5; 8 bases agree with TRBD1. V lost 6 bases and J lost 7; bases outside the gene matches: 8. Germline V lookup: CDR1 SQVTM, CDR2 ANQGSEA. The CDR3 has 13 residues. The CDR3 here is CSVATGGSQPQHF. CDR3 coding DNA: TGCAGCGTCGCTACAGGGGGGAGCCAGCCCCAGCATTTT. Full variable domain (missing parts from reference TRBV29-1 and TRBJ1-5): SAVISQKPSRDICQRGTSLTIQCQVDSQVTMMFWYRQQPGQSLTLIATANQGSEATYESGFVIDKFPISRPNLTFSTLTVSNMSPEDSSIYLCSVATGGSQPQHFGDGTRLSIL.

CDR3 sequence reads: CASSRQSSYNSPLHF. The CDR3 DNA follows: TGTGCCAGCAGTAGACAAAGCTCCTATAATTCACCCCTCCACTTT. V is TRBV27 and J is TRBJ1-6; D ambiguous. V shed 5 bases and J shed 0 bases, with 8 bases lying between them. The length of the CDR3 is 15 residues. From germline, CDR1 is MNHEY and CDR2 SMNVEV (reference sequence).

The chain couples TRBV6-6 to TRBJ1-2; D is undetermined. The germline V gene encodes CDR1 MNHNY and CDR2 SVGAGI (reference sequence). Deletions cut 5 bases from V and 3 bases from J, with 16 bases between. This CDR3 has 15 residues. This CDR3 reads CASSNGPPPDYGYTF. The CDR3, as DNA: TGTGCCAGCAGTAACGGCCCTCCACCAGACTATGGCTACACCTTC.

The chain has TRBV29-1 and TRBJ1-2; tentative D call: TRBD1 (5 bases). Between the trimmed V and J ends, which lost 7 bases and 5 bases, there was a span of 23 bases. The CDR3 contains 15 residues. The germline gives CDR1 SQVTM, CDR2 ANQGSEA. The CDR3 sequence is CSAPRGATPAYGYTF. CDR3 in DNA: TGCAGCGCTCCGAGAGGGGCGACCCCGGCATATGGCTACACCTTC.

V usage is TRBV18 and J usage is TRBJ1-1; TRBD1 might be the D (5 bases). The V end lost 0 bases, the J end lost 6 bases, and 11 bases lay between the germline ends. There are 14 residues in the CDR3. The germline V gene encodes CDR1 KGHSH and CDR2 LQKENI. CDR3 residues: CASSPPGPPAEAFF. As DNA, the CDR3 is TGTGCCAGCTCACCACCGGGACCTCCCGCTGAAGCTTTCTTT.

The J gene is TRBJ2-7, the V gene TRBV27; 7 bases agree with TRBD1. The CDR3 length is 14 residues. Germline CDR1 MNHEY, CDR2 SMNVEV (reference sequence). V lost 10 bases, J lost 2 bases, and 11 bases stayed unmatched. CDR3 coding DNA: TGTGCCACCAACCGACAGGGCGGTACCTACGAGCAGTACTTC. Amino acids: CATNRQGGTYEQYF.

This clone was picked up a small number of times. The chain couples TRBV27 to TRBJ1-1; possibly TRBD1 for D (5 bases). The V end was cut by 1 base, the J end by 4 bases, with 16 bases between. CDR1 is MNHEY, CDR2 SMNVEV, per germline (reference sequence). This CDR3 contains 16 residues. The DNA for the CDR3 is TGTGCCAGCAGTTTATACCCCCAGGGCTCGGCCACTGAAGCTTTCTTT. Amino acid sequence: CASSLYPQGSATEAFF.

The chain carries TRBV7-9 and TRBJ2-3; D perhaps matches TRBD2 (6 bases). This CDR3 region has 15 residues. V dropped 7 bases and J dropped 0 bases, with 14 bases sitting between them. In germline, CDR1 is SEHNR, CDR2 FQNEAQ (reference sequence). CDR3 DNA: TGTGCCAGCACCACTAGCCTGGGAAGCACAGATACGCAGTATTTT. It is translated as CASTTSLGSTDTQYF.

This rearrangement joins TRBV5-1 to TRBJ1-3; weak D call: TRBD1 (5 bases). Germline CDR1 is SGHRS and CDR2 is YFSETQ. The germline V and J ends were trimmed by 0 bases and 0 bases, with 7 bases remaining between them. This CDR3 spans 15 amino acids. The CDR3 sequence: CASSLVQGSGNTIYF. The CDR3 coding sequence is TGCGCCAGCAGCTTGGTTCAGGGCTCTGGAAACACCATATATTTT.

The DNA of the CDR3 is TGTGCCAGCAGTGGCGGTACCCAAGAGACCCAGTACTTC. Translation gives CASSGGTQETQYF. The V gene is TRBV2, the J gene TRBJ2-5, with D hard to call. The CDR3 is made up of 13 amino acids. The germline gives CDR1 SNHLY, CDR2 FYNNEI. V was pared by 4 bases and J by 1 base, with 7 bases between.

The chain is built from TRBV6-6 and TRBJ2-2, with TRBD2 matching over 9 bases. The length of the CDR3 is 16 residues. The V segment lost 4 bases and the J segment 2 bases; nucleotides outside the gene matches: 5. The germline V gene has CDR1 MNHNY and CDR2 SVGAGI (reference sequence). DNA for the CDR3: TGTGCCAGCAGTTTTCCGCGGGGGGGAAACACCGGGGAGCTGTTTTTT. It translates to CASSFPRGGNTGELFF.

This sequence joins TRBV28 and TRBJ2-7, with no clear D. This CDR3 has 13 amino acids. V lost 6 bases and J 5 bases, leaving 14 bases between the germline ends. The V gene's germline CDR1 is MDHEN and CDR2 SYDVKM. CDR3 nucleotides: TGTGCCAGCAGGGGCAGGATGTCTGACGAGCAGTACTTC. Translation: CASRGRMSDEQYF. The full variable domain, in which reference TRBV28 and TRBJ2-7 provide the parts outside the CDR3, is DVKVTQSSRYLVKRTGEKVFLECVQDMDHENMFWYRQDPGLGLRLIYFSYDVKMKEKGDIPEGYSVSREKKERFSLILESASTNQTSMYLCASRGRMSDEQYFGPGTRLTVT.

The chain links TRBV19 to TRBJ1-5, with D hard to call. Between the trimmed V and J ends, which lost 4 bases and 0 bases, there was a span of 19 bases. The germline V gene encodes CDR1 LNHDA and CDR2 SQIVND (reference sequence). The CDR3 runs to 18 residues. CDR3 amino acids: CASSTRRVTPLSNQPQHF. The CDR3 bases are TGTGCCAGTAGTACCCGGAGAGTCACCCCTCTTAGCAATCAGCCCCAGCATTTT.

The table lists this clone with a count of one. V gene TRBV6-6 combines with J gene TRBJ1-4; 7 bases line up with TRBD1. The CDR3 runs 12 residues. V lost 6 bases and J lost 11; bases outside the gene matches: 6. Germline-derived CDR1 and CDR2 are MNHNY and SVGAGI (reference sequence). CDR3 protein: CASRQGIGKLFF. The CDR3 region has the DNA TGTGCCAGCAGACAGGGGATCGGGAAACTGTTTTTT.

The chain joins TRBV5-1 to TRBJ2-7; 11 bases fit TRBD1. The CDR3 has 16 amino acids. Germline assignment: CDR1 SGHRS and CDR2 YFSETQ. Trimming cost V 4 bases and J 4 bases; bases outside gene matches: 10. CDR3: CASSPGPGQGVYEQYV. CDR3 coding DNA: TGCGCCAGCAGCCCTGGGCCGGGACAGGGGGTATACGAGCAGTACGTC.

The CDR3 here is CASTDTSSYEQYV. The CDR3 DNA is TGTGCCAGCACGGATACAAGCTCCTACGAGCAGTACGTC. This rearrangement joins TRBV6-1 to TRBJ2-7; D unresolved. V was shortened by 7 bases and J by 0 bases, with 10 bases between the two germline ends. The CDR3 contains 13 residues. Germline V lookup: CDR1 MNHNS, CDR2 SASEGT.

This clone was seen only a few times. This sequence joins TRBV7-2 and TRBJ1-6; the match to TRBD1 covers 9 bases. The CDR3 has 16 amino acids. J gave up 5 bases and V 6 bases, and 8 bases lay outside the gene matches. CDR1 and CDR2 (germline): SGHTA, FQGNSA. CDR3 sequence reads: CASRTTGGSDNSPLHF. CDR3 DNA: TGTGCCAGCAGGACTACAGGGGGCAGCGATAATTCACCCCTCCACTTT.

The chain employs TRBV5-6 and TRBJ1-2; no definite D call. Per the germline V gene, CDR1 is SGHDT and CDR2 is YYEEEE. The CDR3 runs 12 residues. Between the trimmed V and J ends, which lost 4 bases and 6 bases, there was a span of 10 bases. CDR3 nucleotide sequence: TGTGCCAGCAGCCGGACGCCGGATGGCTACACCTTC. Amino acid sequence: CASSRTPDGYTF.

The chain carries TRBV20-1 and TRBJ1-1; no firm D call. Trimming removed 5 bases from V and 2 bases from J, with 6 bases in between. The CDR3 runs to 11 residues. Germline V CDR1 and CDR2: DFQATT, SNEGSKA (reference sequence). CDR3 sequence: CSAGKNTEAFF. CDR3 nucleotide sequence: TGCAGTGCTGGGAAAAACACTGAAGCTTTCTTT.

The CDR3 nucleotides are TGTGCCAGCAGTTACTCGAAGGACACAGCATCACCCCTCCACTTT. This sequence encodes CASSYSKDTASPLHF. This chain connects TRBV6-6 to TRBJ1-6; tentatively, D is TRBD1 (5 bases). V was clipped by 0 bases and J by 10 bases, with 13 bases between them. This CDR3 has 15 amino acids. Germline CDR1 MNHNY, CDR2 SVGAGI (reference sequence).

The V call is TRBV18, the J call TRBJ1-5; 9 positions match TRBD1. Germline V gives CDR1 KGHSH, CDR2 LQKENI. The CDR3 is made up of 17 amino acids. Trimming at V came to 1 base and at J to 2 bases, leaving 6 bases not matched to a gene. CDR3 region: CASSPRQGVIGNQPQHF. Written as DNA, the CDR3 is TGTGCCAGCTCACCACGACAGGGGGTGATCGGCAATCAGCCCCAGCATTTT.

V gene TRBV14 combines with J gene TRBJ1-1, with TRBD1 identical over 8 bases. This CDR3 is built from 15 residues. V dropped 2 bases and J dropped 3; count of bases not matched to a gene: 5. The germline V gene has CDR1 SGHDN and CDR2 FVKESK. Written as DNA, the CDR3 is TGTGCCAGCAGCCAATGGACAGGGTCGGACACTGAAGCTTTCTTT. It yields the protein CASSQWTGSDTEAFF.

The chain recombines TRBV18 with TRBJ1-6; D possibly corresponds to TRBD1 (5 bases). Between the trimmed V and J ends, which lost 1 base and 8 bases, there was a span of 9 bases. The germline gives CDR1 KGHSH, CDR2 LQKENI. The CDR3 totals 14 residues. CDR3 in amino acids: CASSPQGSDSPLHF. For the CDR3, the DNA is TGTGCCAGCTCACCACAGGGGTCGGATTCACCCCTCCACTTT.

The J gene is TRBJ1-5, the V gene TRBV18; a possible D gene is TRBD1 (5 bases). Trimming shortened V by 5 bases and J by 1 base, and 9 bases separated the two germline ends. The V gene's germline CDR1 is KGHSH and CDR2 LQKENI. The CDR3 consists of 14 residues. CDR3 loop: CASSARDSNQPQHF. The CDR3 DNA reads as TGTGCCAGCTCAGCCCGGGACAGCAATCAGCCCCAGCATTTT.

This chain joins TRBV28 and TRBJ1-2; D is uncertain. V was pared by 4 bases and J by 4 bases, with 10 bases between. The CDR3 is 13 residues long. The germline gives CDR1 MDHEN, CDR2 SYDVKM. The DNA for the CDR3 is TGTGCCAGCAGTTACCATGATATCTATGGCTACACCTTC. Amino acids: CASSYHDIYGYTF.

The chain links TRBV5-1 to TRBJ1-6; 12 bases agree with TRBD1. The trim removed 4 bases at V and 9 bases at J, leaving 11 bases unmatched. The germline CDR1 and CDR2 sequences are SGHRS and YFSETQ. This CDR3 comprises 17 residues. The DNA of the CDR3 is TGCGCCAGCAGCAATCCGGGACAGGGGGCGCTTGGTTCACCCCTCCACTTT. Translation: CASSNPGQGALGSPLHF. The variable domain in full, completed from reference TRBV5-1 and TRBJ1-6, reads KAGVTQTPRYLIKTRGQQVTLSCSPISGHRSVSWYQQTPGQGLQFLFEYFSETQRNKGNFPGRFSGRQFSNSRSEMNVSTLELGDSALYLCASSNPGQGALGSPLHFGNGTRLTVT.

This rearrangement joins TRBV28 to TRBJ2-7; D is unresolved. Germline assignment: CDR1 MDHEN and CDR2 SYDVKM. There are 14 residues in the CDR3. V lost 5 bases and J 3 bases, leaving 14 bases between the germline ends. DNA for the CDR3: TGTGCCAGCAGTACCACACAGCGTTTCTACGAGCAGTACTTC. Its protein product is CASSTTQRFYEQYF. Together with reference TRBV28 and TRBJ2-7, the CDR3 gives the full variable domain: DVKVTQSSRYLVKRTGEKVFLECVQDMDHENMFWYRQDPGLGLRLIYFSYDVKMKEKGDIPEGYSVSREKKERFSLILESASTNQTSMYLCASSTTQRFYEQYFGPGTRLTVT.